The clone carrying this T cell receptor (delta chain) was counted a few times. Its antigen is currently unknown. The likely explanation is a read error, given a far larger clone one base away. Other DNA sequences from this sample encode an identical CDR3 as well. The data were obtained in a study of γδ T cells in repeated Plasmodium falciparum infection. Study at large: Donors had four controlled P. falciparum NF54 infections over 644 days. Samples were taken at baseline, before some infections, and 21 days after each.

The CDR3 consists of 22 residues. In germline, CDR1 is TSWWSYY, CDR2 QGS. Flow sorting of PBMC yielded separate Vgamma9/Vdelta2+ and Vdelta2-negative gammadelta T cell populations for bulk repertoire analysis. TCRdb re-called the multiplex PCR reads with CATT. The repertoire holds some 100,000 delta-chain clones, with over 1.3% as singletons. Study-level findings and limits: Vgamma9/Vdelta2+ T cells showed a stable polyclonal repertoire with shared TCRgamma sequences. Repeated controlled infections reportedly drove waves of new clonotype selection in Vdelta2-negative, mostly Vdelta1+, gammadelta repertoires.

The clonotype comes from a pool of human donors (malaria-infected and uninfected, not separated). The chain has TRDV1 and TRDJ1; 7 nucleotides agree with TRDD3. No J segment appears in TCRdb, so it was assigned here by matching the sequence to germline. Material: gamma-delta T cells from blood. CDR3 nucleotide sequence: TGCGCTCTTGGGGCCCATAAAACTTCCCTACGTACTGGGGCAAGGGGCACCGATAAACTCATCTTT. Protein product: CALGAHKTSLRTGARGTDKLIF.